This is a list of T cell receptor beta chains from one sample in a study of blood T cell repertoires in COVID-19. Assay: immunoSEQ multiplex PCR; the TCRdb copy retains only in-frame clones and omits some. The sample shows about 200,000 clones, roughly 80% of them seen only once. The sample was peripheral blood. These receptor sequences come from a woman older than 75 with acute or convalescent COVID-19. The CDR3 runs from the conserved cysteine through the conserved F or W. Fields, in order: J gene, D gene, V gene, clone size, CDR3 DNA, CDR3 protein. The D gene is left open where the match is weak. Size values are once, few and many counts, or a class for expanded clones, and some rows have none.

TRBJ1-1,-,TRBV6-5,once,TGTGCCAGCAGTCGGAACACTGAAGCTTTCTTT,CASSRNTEAFF
TRBJ2-2,-,TRBV9,-,TGTGCCAGCAGCCTCACCGGGGAGCTGTTTTTT,CASSLTGELFF
TRBJ1-6,-,TRBV9,-,TGTGCCAGCAGCGTAGCCAACGGTTCACCCCTCCACTTT,CASSVANGSPLHF
TRBJ1-2,TRBD1,TRBV27,-,TGTGCCAGCAGTGCGGGGACAGGGGGGAACTATGGCTACACCTTC,CASSAGTGGNYGYTF
TRBJ2-3,TRBD1,TRBV19,-,TGTGCCAGTAGTTCCAGTGACAGGGAGTCAGATACGCAGTATTTT,CASSSSDRESDTQYF
TRBJ2-1,TRBD2,TRBV27,-,TGTGCCAGCAGGGCACTAGCGGAAATATACAATGAGCAGTTCTTC,CASRALAEIYNEQFF
TRBJ2-7,-,TRBV2,-,TGTGCCAGCACCGGGGACACTTCCTACGAGCAGTACTTC,CASTGDTSYEQYF
TRBJ1-4,TRBD1,TRBV7-2,-,TGTGCCAGCAGCCCACAGACAGGGGGAGATGAAAAACTGTTTTTT,CASSPQTGGDEKLFF
TRBJ2-2,TRBD1,TRBV6-2/TRBV6-3,once,TGTGCCAGCAGCCCTCGCCAGGGGGCGTCTGACGGGGAGCTGTTTTTT,CASSPRQGASDGELFF
TRBJ1-2,-,TRBV5-1,few,TGCGCCAGCAGCCCTGGAGACTCAGGGGCGGGCTATGGCTACACCTTC,CASSPGDSGAGYGYTF
TRBJ2-6,-,TRBV28,-,TGTGCCAGCAGTTCCATGAGGATCTCTGGGGCCAACGTCCTGACTTTC,CASSSMRISGANVLTF
TRBJ1-2,-,TRBV28,-,TGTGCCAGCAGCTACCTGGGGGGATGGACCTTC,CASSYLGGWTF
TRBJ2-5,TRBD2,TRBV2,-,TGTGCCAGCCGGCGGGGGGAGGGGGAGACCCAGTACTTC,CASRRGEGETQYF
TRBJ1-2,-,TRBV28,-,TGTGCCAGCAGTTTTCAGGGGCCCGCACCCACCACCTCTGGCTACACCTTC,CASSFQGPAPTTSGYTF
TRBJ2-7,TRBD1,TRBV6-1,once,TGTGCCAGCAGTGAAGCAAGAAAATGGGACAGGGTTTACGAGCAGTACTTC,CASSEARKWDRVYEQYF
TRBJ2-7,-,TRBV6-5,-,TGTGCCAGCAGACGTTACCCCAGGGGTCCCTACGAGCAGTACTTC,CASRRYPRGPYEQYF
TRBJ2-7,-,TRBV28,-,TGTGCCGCCCGTCCCGGGGGTCCCTACGAGCAGTACTTC,CAARPGGPYEQYF
TRBJ2-7,TRBD2,TRBV28,-,TGTGCCAGCAGTTCGGCGGGAGGGCCCTCCACCGAGCAGTACTTC,CASSSAGGPSTEQYF
TRBJ2-1,-,TRBV21-1,-,TGTGCCAGCAGCTGTCGGGGAAATGAGCAGTTCTTC,CASSCRGNEQFF
TRBJ2-2,TRBD2,TRBV6-2/TRBV6-3,once,TGTGCCAGCAGCCAGGGACTAGCGGGCACCGGGGAGCTGTTTTTT,CASSQGLAGTGELFF
TRBJ1-1,TRBD1,TRBV7-9,few,TGTGCCAGCAGCTGGGGGACAGGAGGAAACACTGAAGCTTTCTTT,CASSWGTGGNTEAFF
TRBJ2-7,TRBD1,TRBV29-1,-,TGCAGCGTAGTGACAGGGGTGGACTACGAGCAGTACTTC,CSVVTGVDYEQYF
TRBJ1-1,-,TRBV4-1,-,TGCGCCAGCAGCCCTCAGGTTTCAAACACTGAAGCTTTCTTT,CASSPQVSNTEAFF
TRBJ1-1,TRBD1,TRBV29-1,-,TGCAGCGTTGACGGGACAGCCTTGCAAGCTTTCTTT,CSVDGTALQAFF
TRBJ2-1,-,TRBV30,-,TGTGCCTGGACCTTTAAATGGTTAGCAGCCCACTACAATGAGCAGTTCTTC,CAWTFKWLAAHYNEQFF
TRBJ1-5,-,TRBV23-1,-,TGCGCCAGCACTAACACGGGGTATAGCAATCAGCCCCAGCATTTT,CASTNTGYSNQPQHF
TRBJ1-1,-,TRBV29-1,-,TGCAGCGCCGTGGGGCCAGTAAAGAACACTGAAGCTTTCTTT,CSAVGPVKNTEAFF
TRBJ1-1,-,TRBV5-6,once,TGTGCCAGTCAATCAGGGTTGGGCACTGAAGCTTTCTTT,CASQSGLGTEAFF
TRBJ1-6,-,TRBV25-1,-,TGTGCCAGCAGTGAATATGGAGGGGTCTCACCCCTCCACTTT,CASSEYGGVSPLHF
TRBJ2-3,-,TRBV11-2,-,TGTGCCAGCACTTTTTCGAGTGGAGTGGGCACAGATACGCAGTATTTT,CASTFSSGVGTDTQYF
TRBJ1-3,-,TRBV27,-,TGTGCCAGCCCCGTGTGGAACAGCTCTGGAAACACCATATATTTT,CASPVWNSSGNTIYF
TRBJ1-1,-,TRBV5-5,few,TGTGCCAGCAGCTTGGGATGGGGGCGGTATACTGAAGCTTTCTTT,CASSLGWGRYTEAFF
TRBJ1-5,TRBD1,TRBV5-1,few,TGCGCCAGCAGCTTGGGGACAGGGGGCGGCAATCAGCCCCAGCATTTT,CASSLGTGGGNQPQHF
TRBJ1-1,-,TRBV30,-,TGTGCCTGGAGTGTAAGCGGTGCAACTGAAGCTTTCTTT,CAWSVSGATEAFF
TRBJ2-5,-,TRBV10-3,-,TGTGCCATCAGTACGGGGGGCGGAACATCCGGGGAGACCCAGTACTTC,CAISTGGGTSGETQYF
TRBJ1-5,-,TRBV2,-,TGTGCCAGCAGTCCCATGGTAGACTATAGCAATCAGCCCCAGCATTTT,CASSPMVDYSNQPQHF
TRBJ2-1,TRBD2,TRBV3-1/TRBV3-2,-,TGTGCCAGCAGCCTTATAGCGGGAGGGAACAATGAGCAGTTCTTC,CASSLIAGGNNEQFF
TRBJ2-5,TRBD1,TRBV5-1,once,TGCGCCAGCAGCTTTTTTGGGACAGGAGAGACCCAGTACTTC,CASSFFGTGETQYF
TRBJ1-1,-,TRBV14,-,TGTGCCAGCAGCCTCGGACATGAAGCTTTCTTT,CASSLGHEAFF
TRBJ2-7,TRBD2,TRBV15,few,TGTGCCACCAGCAGTGGGGGGCTAGCGGGCGGAGACGAGCAGTACTTC,CATSSGGLAGGDEQYF
TRBJ1-4,-,TRBV4-1,-,TGCGCCAGCAGCCTCAGGGGATCGGGTGAGACTAATGAAAAACTGTTTTTT,CASSLRGSGETNEKLFF
TRBJ2-7,TRBD2,TRBV25-1,-,TGTGCCAGCAGTGATTGGACTAGCGGGAGTTACGAGCAGTACTTC,CASSDWTSGSYEQYF
TRBJ1-1,TRBD1,TRBV6-2/TRBV6-3,-,TGTGCCAGCAGCTTACTCGGGACAGGGATACACACTGAAGCTTTCTTT,CASSLLGTGIHTEAFF
TRBJ2-3,-,TRBV20-1,-,TGCAGTGCTAGTACGGGAGCTACAGATACGCAGTATTTT,CSASTGATDTQYF
TRBJ2-1,TRBD2,TRBV29-1,-,TGCAGCGCTACCGTTCTAGCGGGGCATGAGCAGTTCTTC,CSATVLAGHEQFF
TRBJ1-4,TRBD1,TRBV19,-,TGTGCCAGTAGCCCAGGGAGGACAGGTTTTACAACTAATGAAAAACTGTTTTTT,CASSPGRTGFTTNEKLFF
TRBJ1-1,-,TRBV19,-,TGTGCCAGTAGTAGCCAGAAGAACACTGAAGCTTTCTTT,CASSSQKNTEAFF
TRBJ1-2,-,TRBV6-4,-,TGTGCCAGCAGCGCCGGCGGGCGCTATGGCTACACCTTC,CASSAGGRYGYTF
TRBJ2-5,TRBD1,TRBV19,-,TGTGCCAGTAGTCGGGACAGGGGGCCAGAGACCCAGTACTTC,CASSRDRGPETQYF
TRBJ2-5,-,TRBV25-1,-,TGTGCCAGCAGTGGGGTAAAGGCAGGGGATCAAGAGACCCAGTACTTC,CASSGVKAGDQETQYF
TRBJ1-2,-,TRBV30,-,TGTGCCTGGAACGACAGAACTGGCTACACCTTC,CAWNDRTGYTF
TRBJ1-1,-,TRBV7-9,-,TGTGCCAGCAGCTTAGTGGCAGGTCTCGCTTTCTTT,CASSLVAGLAFF
TRBJ1-6,-,TRBV6-1,many,TGTGCCAGCAGTGAATCTTGGCGGTCCTATAATTCACCCCTCCACTTT,CASSESWRSYNSPLHF
TRBJ1-5,TRBD1,TRBV6-2/TRBV6-3,-,TGTGCCAGCAGTTTCAATAACAGGGGGCGAGGCCAGCCCCAGCATTTT,CASSFNNRGRGQPQHF